The clone carrying this T cell receptor beta chain has just a few counts. Its antigen is undetermined. The data stem from a study of T cells in Graves' hyperthyroidism and ophthalmopathy. Findings and caveats of the study: It was a median around 6 months before onset that the model predicted ophthalmopathy. Stable hyperthyroidism was separated from ophthalmopathy by a model based on 13 V-J features.

It was RNA transcripts that yielded the amplified TCR beta CDR3 regions. First-round RT-PCR targeting the TCR CDR3 was performed with the HTBI primer set. Each CDR3 protein is one row after TCRdb ran MiXCR on the multiplex PCR reads. The top ten clones hold around 23% of a sample with hundreds of thousands of distinct CDR3 sequences, around 14% of them seen once. J was trimmed by 8 bases and V by 2 bases; bases with no gene match: 10. Germline values: CDR1 DFQATT, CDR2 SNEGSKA (reference sequence). This CDR3 has 16 amino acids. Reasons for excluding patients were uncontrolled infection, other autoimmune disease, pregnancy or lactation.

The source is a woman under 40 with Graves' hyperthyroidism. Sequencing was carried out using blood. The genes are TRBV20-1 and TRBJ2-1, with TRBD2 matching over 12 bases. CDR3 in amino acids: CSARPATSGSFDEQFF. CDR3 DNA: TGCAGTGCTAGACCCGCGACTAGCGGGAGTTTCGATGAGCAGTTCTTC.